This T cell receptor (beta chain) appears in the sequencing data of a study of control samples from healthy donors and cancer patients. TCRdb keeps only in-frame clones here, not all; method: immunoSEQ multiplex PCR. The sample comprises some 140,000 clones, about nine tenths of which are singletons, and around 11% rests with the top ten. The germline V gene encodes CDR1 SGHRS and CDR2 YFSETQ. The CDR3 has 14 residues. J gave up 4 bases and V 0 bases, and 3 bases lay outside the gene matches. The sample consisted of blood. This TCR was sampled from a man younger than 45 in good health. The rearrangement uses TRBV5-1 and TRBJ1-2; 7 nucleotides align to TRBD1. The CDR3 coding sequence is TGCGCCAGCAGCTTGGGGGGACAGCTCTATGGCTACACCTTC. The encoded protein is CASSLGGQLYGYTF.